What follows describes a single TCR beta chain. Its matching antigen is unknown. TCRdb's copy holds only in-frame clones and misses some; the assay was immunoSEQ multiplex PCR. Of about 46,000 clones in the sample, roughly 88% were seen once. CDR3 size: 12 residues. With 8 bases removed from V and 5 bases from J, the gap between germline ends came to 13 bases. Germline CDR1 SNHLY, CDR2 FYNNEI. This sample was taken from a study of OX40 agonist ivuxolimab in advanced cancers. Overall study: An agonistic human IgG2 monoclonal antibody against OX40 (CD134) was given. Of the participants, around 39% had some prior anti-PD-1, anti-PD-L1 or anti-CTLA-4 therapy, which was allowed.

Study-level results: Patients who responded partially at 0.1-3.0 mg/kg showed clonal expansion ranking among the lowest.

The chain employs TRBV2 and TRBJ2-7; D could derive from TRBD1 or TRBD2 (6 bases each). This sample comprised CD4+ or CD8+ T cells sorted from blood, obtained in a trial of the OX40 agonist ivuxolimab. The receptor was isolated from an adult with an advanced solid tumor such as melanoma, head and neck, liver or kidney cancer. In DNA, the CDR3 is TGTGCCAGCCAGGGGAGGCGGAACGAGCAGTACTTC. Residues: CASQGRRNEQYF.